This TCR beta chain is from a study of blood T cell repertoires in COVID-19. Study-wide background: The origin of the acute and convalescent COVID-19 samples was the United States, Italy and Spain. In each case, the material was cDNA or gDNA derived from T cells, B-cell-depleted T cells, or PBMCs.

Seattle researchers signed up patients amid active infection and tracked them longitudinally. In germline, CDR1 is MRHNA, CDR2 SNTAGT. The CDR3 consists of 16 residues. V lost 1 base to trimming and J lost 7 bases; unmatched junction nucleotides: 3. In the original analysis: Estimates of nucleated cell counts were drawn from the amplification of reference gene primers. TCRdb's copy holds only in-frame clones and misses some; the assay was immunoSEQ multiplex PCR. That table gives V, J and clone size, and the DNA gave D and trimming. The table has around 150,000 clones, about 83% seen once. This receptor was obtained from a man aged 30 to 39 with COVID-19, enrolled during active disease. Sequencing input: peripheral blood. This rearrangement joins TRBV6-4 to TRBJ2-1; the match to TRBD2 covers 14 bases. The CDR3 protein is CASSDWTSGRLNEQFF. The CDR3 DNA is TGTGCCAGCAGTGACTGGACTAGCGGGAGGTTAAATGAGCAGTTCTTC.